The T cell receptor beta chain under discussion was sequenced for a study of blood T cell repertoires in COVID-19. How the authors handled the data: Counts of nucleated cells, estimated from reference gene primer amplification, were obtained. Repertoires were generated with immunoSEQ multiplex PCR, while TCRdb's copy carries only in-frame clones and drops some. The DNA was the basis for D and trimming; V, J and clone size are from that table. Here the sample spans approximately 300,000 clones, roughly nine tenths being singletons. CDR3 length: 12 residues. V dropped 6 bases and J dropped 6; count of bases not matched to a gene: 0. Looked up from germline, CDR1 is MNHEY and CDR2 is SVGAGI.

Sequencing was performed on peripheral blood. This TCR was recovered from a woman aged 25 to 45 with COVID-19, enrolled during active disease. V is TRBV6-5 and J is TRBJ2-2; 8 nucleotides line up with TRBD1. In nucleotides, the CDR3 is TGTGCCAGCAGACAGGGGGCCGGGGAGCTGTTTTTT. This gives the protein CASRQGAGELFF.